These 14 T cell receptor beta chains share one sample of origin, sequenced in a study of CD8+CD57+ T cells in acquired aplastic anemia. Sequencing involved patients with CD8+CD57+ cell expansion previously shown by flow cytometry. Genomic DNA, the template, was used for profiling of the TCR beta VDJ and CDR3. MiXCR, applied by TCRdb to the reads, yields one record per CDR3 protein. This table has 260,000 or so distinct CDR3 sequences, roughly half appearing once. The sample consisted of sorted CD4+, CD8+, or CD8+CD57+ T cells (not recorded which) from PBMCs. The receptor set was obtained from a human donor with aplastic anemia.

The V call is TRBV9, the J call TRBJ2-2, with TRBD2 matching over 13 bases. The CDR3 spans 13 residues. Germline V gives CDR1 SGDLS, CDR2 YYNGEE. The junction had 0 bases not matched to a gene; V was cut back by 5 bases and J by 8 bases. CDR3 in amino acids: CASRGLAGGELFF. The DNA for the CDR3 is TGTGCCAGCAGGGGACTAGCGGGAGGGGAGCTGTTTTTT. Complete variable domain (other parts from reference TRBV9 and TRBJ2-2): DSGVTQTPKHLITATGQRVTLRCSPRSGDLSVYWYQQSLDQGLQFLIQYYNGEERAKGNILERFSAQQFPDLHSELNLSSLELGDSALYFCASRGLAGGELFFGEGSRLTVL.

This clonotype was counted at least ten times. The chain links TRBV20-1 to TRBJ1-2; the D gene is possibly TRBD1 (6 bases). Trimming left V 3 bases short and J 8 bases short, with 19 bases between. There are 14 residues in the CDR3. Germline V gives CDR1 DFQATT, CDR2 SNEGSKA (reference sequence). CDR3 sequence (DNA): TGCAGTGCTAGTTTCGGGGGCGAGTCGAGAGGCTACACCTTC. Translation: CSASFGGESRGYTF.

V gene TRBV2 combines with J gene TRBJ2-7; 12 nucleotides agree with TRBD2. The germline V gene encodes CDR1 SNHLY and CDR2 FYNNEI. The junction had 5 bases not matched to a gene; V was cut back by 2 bases and J by 6 bases. The CDR3 is 15 residues long. Here the CDR3 reads CASSEWKTSGSEQYF. The CDR3, as DNA: TGTGCCAGCAGTGAATGGAAGACTAGCGGGAGCGAGCAGTACTTC.

This clonotype occurred a few times. The rearrangement joins TRBV3-1 to TRBJ1-5, with D unresolved. Trimming took off 4 bases at V and 8 bases at J, with 15 bases between the two ends. This CDR3 comprises 14 residues. In germline, CDR1 is LGHDT, CDR2 YNNKEL (reference sequence). DNA of the CDR3: TGTGCCAGCAGCCCCTCCGGGGTGCGGGAGCCCCAGCATTTT. Amino acids: CASSPSGVREPQHF.

The V and J genes are TRBV19 and TRBJ2-7; a possible D gene is TRBD2 (7 bases). The CDR3 has 15 residues. CDR1 and CDR2 from the germline V gene are LNHDA and SQIVND (reference sequence). Trimming removed 3 bases from V and 2 bases from J, with 14 bases in between. CDR3 in DNA: TGTGCCAGTAGTATTTACGGGGGGACAACCTACGAGCAGTACTTC. The encoded protein is CASSIYGGTTYEQYF.

This clonotype was observed at least ten times. The chain combines TRBV7-9 with TRBJ2-1; D gene ambiguous. V was shortened by 5 bases and J by 6 bases, with 14 bases between the two germline ends. CDR3 length: 14 residues. Germline loops: CDR1 SEHNR, CDR2 FQNEAQ (reference sequence). The CDR3 is CASSPTTERNEQFF. DNA of the CDR3: TGTGCCAGCAGCCCAACCACCGAGCGCAATGAGCAGTTCTTC.

The chain couples TRBV20-1 to TRBJ2-1, with 7 nucleotides matching TRBD2. J lost 8 bases, V lost 2 bases, and 12 bases had no gene match. This CDR3 has 15 amino acids. The germline gives CDR1 DFQATT, CDR2 SNEGSKA (reference sequence). Here the CDR3 DNA reads TGCAGTGCTAGAAAGGGAGGCGGGGGAGTGTATGAGCAGTTCTTC. Translating it yields CSARKGGGGVYEQFF.

This chain's CDR3 is CASSFVGAADTQYF. The CDR3 nucleotides read TGTGCCAGCAGTTTCGTAGGGGCAGCAGATACGCAGTATTTT. The chain recombines TRBV27 with TRBJ2-3, with D tentatively TRBD1 (5 bases). The CDR3 runs 14 residues. The germline gives CDR1 MNHEY, CDR2 SMNVEV (reference sequence). V lost 3 bases, J lost 4 bases, and 11 bases lay in between.

There are many counts of this clonotype. The chain carries TRBV7-6 and TRBJ2-7, with 9 bases matching TRBD2. The length of the CDR3 is 14 residues. CDR1 and CDR2 (germline): SGHVS, FNYEAQ. Germline trimming cut 8 bases from V and 3 bases from J; bases unmatched to any gene: 8. This chain's CDR3 is CASSSLAGNYEQYF. Written as DNA, the CDR3 is TGTGCCAGCTCTTCCCTAGCGGGAAACTACGAGCAGTACTTC.

The rearrangement uses TRBV5-6 and TRBJ2-7; D is perhaps TRBD2 (5 bases). The V end lost 1 base, the J end lost 0 bases, and 8 bases lay between the germline ends. From germline, CDR1 is SGHDT and CDR2 YYEEEE. This CDR3 region has 14 residues. CDR3 region: CASSLREISYEQYF. The DNA of the CDR3 is TGTGCCAGCAGCTTGAGGGAGATCTCCTACGAGCAGTACTTC.

This clonotype was recorded a few times. The genes are TRBV13 and TRBJ1-1; D unclear. CDR1 and CDR2 from the germline V gene are PRHDT and FYEKMQ (reference sequence). The ends were cut back, 3 bases at V and 1 base at J, with 9 bases in the middle. CDR3 length: 14 amino acids. CDR3 residues: CASSFGQPNTEAFF. In DNA form, the CDR3 reads TGTGCCAGCAGCTTCGGGCAGCCGAACACTGAAGCTTTCTTT.

This clonotype was counted between two and nine times. The V call is TRBV10-3, the J call TRBJ2-1; 7 bases are a match to TRBD1. CDR1 is ENHRY and CDR2 is SYGVKD in the germline V gene. The J segment lost 2 bases and the V segment lost 6 bases, leaving 4 bases of the junction unmatched. The CDR3 has 14 amino acids. Here the CDR3 DNA reads TGTGCCATCAGCGACAGGGACACCTACAATGAGCAGTTCTTC. As protein: CAISDRDTYNEQFF.

The sample holds many counts of this clonotype. V and J are TRBV13 and TRBJ2-7; unclear D gene. Germline CDR1 is PRHDT and CDR2 is FYEKMQ (reference sequence). The V end was cut by 5 bases, the J end by 2 bases, with 4 bases between. This CDR3 contains 11 residues. For the CDR3, the DNA is TGTGCCAGCAGCGCCGCCTACGAGCAGTACTTC. This gives the protein CASSAAYEQYF. The whole variable domain, remainder taken from reference TRBV13 and TRBJ2-7, is AAGVIQSPRHLIKEKRETATLKCYPIPRHDTVYWYQQGPGQDPQFLISFYEKMQSDKGSIPDRFSAQQFSDYHSELNMSSLELGDSALYFCASSAAYEQYFGPGTRLTVT.

V is TRBV10-1 and J is TRBJ2-1, with TRBD1 matching 9 bases. Germline V lookup: CDR1 WNHNN, CDR2 SYGVQD (reference sequence). V was clipped by 5 bases and J by 7 bases; unmatched bases: 9. The length of the CDR3 is 15 residues. CDR3 sequence: CASSSGQGGGNEQFF. CDR3 bases: TGCGCCAGCAGTTCGGGACAGGGTGGTGGGAATGAGCAGTTCTTC.